This T cell receptor beta chain is from a study of neoadjuvant anti-PD-1 for oral cavity cancer. Whole-study context: Before surgery, most patients got three to four biweekly 3 mg/kg nivolumab doses.

Trimming took off 7 bases at V and 0 bases at J, with 12 bases between the two ends. The CDR3 extends over 14 amino acids. Germline CDR1 and CDR2: LNHDA and SQIVND (reference sequence). Stated time point: after neoadjuvant nivolumab, at surgical resection. Patients had newly diagnosed, untreated stage II-IVA oral cavity squamous cell carcinoma. Patients had HPV-negative, locally advanced oral cavity squamous cell carcinoma. Most tumor samples had 4.8 ug input DNA in two replicates. Produced via immunoSEQ multiplex PCR; TCRdb's table is partial and in-frame only. The table records roughly 23,000 clones, under 45% of them present only once.

This receptor was obtained from a person between 40 and 79 years old with oral cavity squamous cell carcinoma. Source: tumor tissue, taken after nivolumab (anti-PD-1) treatment. The chain carries TRBV19 and TRBJ1-1; no clear D gene. The CDR3 DNA reads as TGTGCCAGTACGAACAACCGGATGAACACTGAAGCTTTCTTT. This encodes CASTNNRMNTEAFF.